This is a list of T cell receptor beta chains from one sample in a study of OX40 agonist ivuxolimab in advanced cancers. Assay used: immunoSEQ multiplex PCR; TCRdb lists only in-frame clones, some missing. Of tens of thousands of clones listed, less than 90% are singletons. Sequencing used CD4+ or CD8+ T cells sorted from blood, obtained in a trial of the OX40 agonist ivuxolimab. The receptor set was obtained from an adult with an advanced solid tumor such as melanoma, head and neck, liver or kidney cancer. Both conserved end residues are part of each CDR3. D genes are given only for firm matches. Size is omitted from some rows. Given values are once, few, many or a class for expanded clones.

clone size,V gene,D gene,J gene,CDR3 DNA,CDR3 protein
-,TRBV18,-,TRBJ1-3,TGTGCCAGCTCACCACCATCTGCCGACTCTGGAAACACCATATATTTT,CASSPPSADSGNTIYF
-,TRBV18,-,TRBJ1-2,TGTGCCAGCTCACCAGGTTCTGGGGGCTCTTATGGCTACACCTTC,CASSPGSGGSYGYTF
-,TRBV6-5,-,TRBJ2-7,TGTGCCAGCAGTTGGGCTCGAGCGGGTAGTGACTACGAGCAGTACTTC,CASSWARAGSDYEQYF
-,TRBV7-9,TRBD1,TRBJ2-1,TGTGCCAGCAGCTTGGCTCCGGGGACAGGGGCCTACAATGAGCAGTTCTTC,CASSLAPGTGAYNEQFF
-,TRBV5-6,-,TRBJ2-5,TGTGCCAGCAGCTTGGTTGATCAAGAGACCCAGTACTTC,CASSLVDQETQYF
-,TRBV9,-,TRBJ2-2,TGTGCCAGCAGCCGACAGTTCGCGAACACCGGGGAGCTGTTTTTT,CASSRQFANTGELFF
-,TRBV29-1,-,TRBJ2-5,TGCAGCCTTGGGCTTAGGGAGACCCAGTACTTC,CSLGLRETQYF
-,TRBV9,-,TRBJ2-3,TGTGCCAGCAGCGTCGACAGACAACTCACAGATACGCAGTATTTT,CASSVDRQLTDTQYF
-,TRBV21-1,-,TRBJ1-4,TGTGCCAGCAGCAAAGTGCGCAGGGCGGGAAAACTGTTTTTT,CASSKVRRAGKLFF
-,TRBV5-4,TRBD1,TRBJ1-1,TGTGCCAGCAGCGATAGCAGGGGGCGCAGTTGGAACACTGAAGCTTTCTTT,CASSDSRGRSWNTEAFF
-,TRBV19,-,TRBJ1-3,TGTGCCAGTATCCCGACAGATACAAGAAACACCATATATTTT,CASIPTDTRNTIYF
-,TRBV2,TRBD1,TRBJ2-5,TGTGCCAGCATCCGCCCCGGGACAGGGGAAGAGACCCAGTACTTC,CASIRPGTGEETQYF
few,TRBV7-3,-,TRBJ2-1,TGTGCCAGCAGCTTAATGGTGGGACGTGAGCAGTTCTTC,CASSLMVGREQFF
-,TRBV11-2,-,TRBJ1-3,TGTGCCAGCAGCACACCTAGGGATACTGGAAACACCATATATTTT,CASSTPRDTGNTIYF
once,TRBV18,TRBD2,TRBJ2-3,TGTGCCAGCTCACCACCGTGGCCTAGCGGGAGTTTCACAGATACGCAGTATTTT,CASSPPWPSGSFTDTQYF